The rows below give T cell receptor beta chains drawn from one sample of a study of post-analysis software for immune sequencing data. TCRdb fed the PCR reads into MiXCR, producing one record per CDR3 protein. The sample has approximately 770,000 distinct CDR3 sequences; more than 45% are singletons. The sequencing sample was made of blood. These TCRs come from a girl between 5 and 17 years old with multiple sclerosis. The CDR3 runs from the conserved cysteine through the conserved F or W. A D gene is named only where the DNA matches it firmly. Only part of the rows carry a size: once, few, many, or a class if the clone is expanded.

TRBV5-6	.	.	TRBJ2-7	TGTGCCAGCAGCCTAACGGGACGGAGCTACGAGCAGTACTTC	CASSLTGRSYEQYF
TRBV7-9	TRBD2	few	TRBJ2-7	TGTGCCAGCAGCTCCTGGACTAGCGGGAGCGGCGAGCAGTACTTC	CASSSWTSGSGEQYF
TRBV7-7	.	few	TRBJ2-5	TGTGCTAGCAGCCCCGGGGCTAGCACAGAGACCCAGTACTTC	CASSPGASTETQYF
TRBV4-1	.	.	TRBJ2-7	TGCGCCAGCAGCCAAGGTCGAACACTCGACCCTTACGAGCAGTACTTC	CASSQGRTLDPYEQYF
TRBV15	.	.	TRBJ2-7	TGTGCCACCAGCTCCCCAGGGCAGCGTTTGAGGGACGAGCAGTACTTC	CATSSPGQRLRDEQYF
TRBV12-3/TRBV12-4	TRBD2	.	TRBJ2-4	TGTGCCAGCAGGCCCGGGACTAGCGGGGCCTACGAGCGGTACTTC	CASRPGTSGAYERYF
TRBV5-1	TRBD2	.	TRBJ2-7	TGCGCCAGCAGCTCAAGCCTTAGCGGGAGACCGTACGAGCAGTACTTC	CASSSSLSGRPYEQYF
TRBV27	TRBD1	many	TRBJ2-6	TGTGCCAGCAGTTTACGACAGGGATACGCCTCTGGGGCCAACGTCCTGACTTTC	CASSLRQGYASGANVLTF
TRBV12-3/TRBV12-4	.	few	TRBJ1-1	TGTGCCAGCAGACCGGGGACCCACACTGAAGCTTTCTTT	CASRPGTHTEAFF
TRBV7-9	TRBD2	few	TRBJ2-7	TGTGCCAGCAGCTCTACCACCGGGACTACCGCGTCCTACGAGCAGTACTTC	CASSSTTGTTASYEQYF
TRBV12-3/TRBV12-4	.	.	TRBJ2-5	TGTGCCAGCAGTTCTAGTGTGGAGACCCAGTACTTC	CASSSSVETQYF
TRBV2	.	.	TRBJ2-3	TGTGCCAGCAGTGATCAGGTGGGGGATACGCAGTATTTT	CASSDQVGDTQYF
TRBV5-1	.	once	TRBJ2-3	TGCGCCAGCAGCTTGGTCACAGATATGCAGTATTTT	CASSLVTDMQYF
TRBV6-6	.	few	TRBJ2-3	TGTGCCAGCAGTTATCGTGGGAATCCGGATACGCAGTATTTT	CASSYRGNPDTQYF
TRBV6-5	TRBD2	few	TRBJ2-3	TGTGCCAGCAGTTACGGGGCCTCTAGCGGGAGTAGCACAGATACGCAGTATTTT	CASSYGASSGSSTDTQYF
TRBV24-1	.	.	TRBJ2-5	TGTGCCACCAGTGATTCCGGGCAGCAAGAGACCCAGTACTTC	CATSDSGQQETQYF
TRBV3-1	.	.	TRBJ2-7	TGTGCCAGCAGCCAAGCCTCGCGTCAGCGGAGGAGCTCCTACGAGCAGTACTTC	CASSQASRQRRSSYEQYF
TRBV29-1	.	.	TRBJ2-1	TGCAGCGTCGAAGACGGATGGTCCTCCTACAATGAGCAGTTCTTC	CSVEDGWSSYNEQFF
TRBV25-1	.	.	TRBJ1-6	TGTGCCAGCAGTCTGGGTACCTATAATTCACCCCTCCACTTT	CASSLGTYNSPLHF
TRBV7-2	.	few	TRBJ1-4	TGTGCCAGCAGCTTAGATCGGGGGGCGGAAAAACTGTTTTTT	CASSLDRGAEKLFF
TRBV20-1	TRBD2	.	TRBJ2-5	TGCAGTGCTAGTCCCCCGGGACTAGCGGGAGATCAGTACTTC	CSASPPGLAGDQYF
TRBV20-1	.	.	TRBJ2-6	TGCAGTGCTGCCGAGGCTGTCTCTGGGGCCAACGTCCTGACTTTC	CSAAEAVSGANVLTF
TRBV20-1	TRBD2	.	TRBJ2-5	TGCAGTGCTCCGCGAGCGGGAGGGCAAGAGACCCAGTACTTC	CSAPRAGGQETQYF
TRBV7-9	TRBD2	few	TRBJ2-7	TGTGCCAGCAGCACATCCGGGACTAGGGACTCCTACGAGCAGTACTTC	CASSTSGTRDSYEQYF
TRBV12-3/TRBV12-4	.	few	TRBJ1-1	TGTGCCAGCAGTTTGGCCCCCTGGCCGAACACTGAAGCTTTCTTT	CASSLAPWPNTEAFF
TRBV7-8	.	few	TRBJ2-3	TGTGCCAGCAGCCCCGCCCAGCGGGATACGCAGTATTTT	CASSPAQRDTQYF
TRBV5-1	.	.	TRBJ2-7	TGCGCCAGCAGCTTGGGATGGGGCGGCGAGCAGTACTTC	CASSLGWGGEQYF
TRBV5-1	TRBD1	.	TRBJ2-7	TGCGCCAGCAGCCGCGGACAGGGGAGCCTCTCCTACGAGCAGTACTTC	CASSRGQGSLSYEQYF
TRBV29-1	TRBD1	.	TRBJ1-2	TGCAGCGCCGAGGAACAGGGGGTCGGTGGCTACACCTTC	CSAEEQGVGGYTF
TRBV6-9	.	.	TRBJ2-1	TGTGCCAGCAGTCCTACTAACGGCTCCTACAATGAGCAGTTCTTC	CASSPTNGSYNEQFF
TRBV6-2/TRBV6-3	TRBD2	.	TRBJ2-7	TGTGCCAGCAGTTACGGCAACTCGGGAGGTCGGTACGAGCAGTACTTC	CASSYGNSGGRYEQYF
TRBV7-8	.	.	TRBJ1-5	TGTGCCAGCAGCTCCCCGGGACGTCAGAATCAGCCCCAGCATTTT	CASSSPGRQNQPQHF
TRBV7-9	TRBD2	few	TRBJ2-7	TGTGCCAGCAGCTTAAGGACTAGCGGGGACTCCTACGAGCAGTACTTC	CASSLRTSGDSYEQYF
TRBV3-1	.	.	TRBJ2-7	TGTGCCAGCAGCCAAGCCTCCAGGGAAAATTACGAGCAGTACTTC	CASSQASRENYEQYF
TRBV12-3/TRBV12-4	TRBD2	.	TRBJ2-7	TGTGCCAGCAGTTTATATACTAGCGGGAGTACCGAGCAGTACTTC	CASSLYTSGSTEQYF